This record looks at one T cell receptor beta chain sequence and its context. Original handling: Reference gene primer amplification yielded estimated nucleated cell counts. Assay: immunoSEQ multiplex PCR; the TCRdb copy retains only in-frame clones and omits some. V and J calls and clone size are those listed in that table; D and trimming were worked out from the DNA. The sample consists of approximately 350,000 clones, about 90% of them appearing once. The sample is drawn from a study of blood T cell repertoires in COVID-19. Study details: The origin of the acute and convalescent COVID-19 samples was the United States, Italy and Spain. In each case, the material was cDNA or gDNA derived from T cells, B-cell-depleted T cells, or PBMCs.

Cohort 3 recovery required two negative PCRs, clearance, or symptom resolution. The TCR sequence derives from a woman aged 30 to 39 who had recovered from COVID-19. The sample comprised PBMCs or T cells enriched from blood (not recorded which).

The CDR3 sequence is CMSSGATYEQYF. The CDR3 DNA is TGTATGTCTAGCGGGGCCACCTACGAGCAGTACTTC. The chain combines TRBV28 with TRBJ2-7, with 9 bases aligning to TRBD2. This CDR3 region has 12 residues. The V gene's germline CDR1 is MDHEN and CDR2 SYDVKM.